The sequence of this T cell receptor (beta chain) was determined in a study of blood T cell repertoires in COVID-19. With 6 bases removed from V and 7 bases from J, the gap between germline ends came to 9 bases. Germline V gene sequence: CDR1 ENHRY, CDR2 SYGVKD. There are 12 residues in the CDR3. Sequencing was performed with immunoSEQ multiplex PCR; in TCRdb, only in-frame clones are kept and a portion is missing. The profile shows nearly 30,000 clones, roughly nine tenths of them singletons. The V and J genes are TRBV10-3 and TRBJ2-2, with D perhaps matching TRBD2 (5 bases). The sample taken for sequencing was peripheral blood. The sequence came from a man aged 70-80 years with active or convalescent COVID-19. For the CDR3, the DNA is TGTGCCATCAGGGCAGGAGGCGGGGAGCTGTTTTTT. Protein sequence: CAIRAGGGELFF.